The 20 T cell receptor beta chains presented below share a single source sample, sequenced in a study of CD8 T cells in Susac syndrome. When the RNA was reverse transcribed, random hexamers were used with an input of about 0.5 to 1 ug. From the immunoSEQ multiplex PCR reads, TCRdb called clonotypes with MiXCR, one entry per CDR3 protein. The sample includes roughly 200,000 distinct CDR3 sequences, 90% to 96% of them seen just once. Source material: CD4+ T cells from PBMCs. The receptors were sampled from a human donor with multiple sclerosis.

V is TRBV15 and J is TRBJ1-2; a possible D gene is TRBD1 (6 bases). Trimming took off 4 bases at V and 2 bases at J, with 17 bases between the two ends. CDR1 is LNHNV and CDR2 is YYDKDF in the germline V gene (reference sequence). The CDR3 consists of 16 residues. CDR3 amino acids: CATSIGGGAKNYGYTF. CDR3 DNA: TGTGCCACCAGCATTGGGGGGGGCGCGAAGAACTATGGCTACACCTTC.

The chain recombines TRBV30 with TRBJ2-2; D might be TRBD1 (6 bases). Per germline, CDR1 GTSNPN and CDR2 SVGIG (reference sequence). This CDR3 comprises 14 residues. Trimming removed 5 bases at V and 1 base at J, with 11 bases between. In DNA, the CDR3 is TGTGCCTGGCAGGGGCGGTTGAACACCGGGGAGCTGTTTTTT. Translating it yields CAWQGRLNTGELFF.

The chain combines TRBV5-1 with TRBJ2-3; the D gene is possibly TRBD2 (6 bases). The CDR3 is 16 residues long. Germline V gives CDR1 SGHRS, CDR2 YFSETQ. V was shortened by 0 bases and J by 4 bases, with 15 bases between the two germline ends. The CDR3: CASSLVAVGSADTQYF. CDR3 DNA: TGCGCCAGCAGCTTGGTAGCGGTTGGTTCGGCAGATACGCAGTATTTT.

The J gene is TRBJ2-3, the V gene TRBV7-3; TRBD2 aligns across 8 bases. Trimming took 4 bases from V and 6 from J; bases not matched to a gene: 3. Germline V gives CDR1 SGHTA, CDR2 FQGTGA. CDR3 length: 13 amino acids. The CDR3 coding sequence is TGTGCCAGCAGCTCGGGACTAGGGGATACGCAGTATTTT. This codes for CASSSGLGDTQYF.

The chain is built from TRBV28 and TRBJ1-6; no clear D. Deletions cut 5 bases from V and 8 bases from J, with 10 bases between. This CDR3 region has 13 residues. Germline V gene sequence: CDR1 MDHEN, CDR2 SYDVKM. CDR3 amino acids: CASSPDPDSPLHF. In nucleotides, the CDR3 is TGTGCCAGCAGTCCCGACCCCGATTCACCCCTCCACTTT.

The rearrangement links TRBV20-1 to TRBJ2-1; D perhaps matches TRBD2 (6 bases). The CDR3 consists of 14 residues. In germline, CDR1 is DFQATT, CDR2 SNEGSKA (reference sequence). The V and J ends lost 4 bases and 0 bases respectively, with 10 bases between them. CDR3 DNA: TGCAGTGCTAAGATACTAGCCTCCTACAATGAGCAGTTCTTC. It specifies CSAKILASYNEQFF.

This chain links TRBV14 with TRBJ1-1; D uncertain. Germline V gene lookup returns CDR1 SGHDN and CDR2 FVKESK. The CDR3 is made up of 13 amino acids. With 6 bases removed from V and 2 bases from J, the gap between germline ends came to 10 bases. CDR3 DNA: TGTGCCAGCAGTTCGGATTCAAACACTGAAGCTTTCTTT. Protein: CASSSDSNTEAFF. The full variable domain, in which reference TRBV14 and TRBJ1-1 provide the parts outside the CDR3, is EAGVTQFPSHSVIEKGQTVTLRCDPISGHDNLYWYRRVMGKEIKFLLHFVKESKQDESGMPNNRFLAERTGGTYSTLKVQPAELEDSGVYFCASSSDSNTEAFFGQGTRLTVV.

This rearrangement joins TRBV19 to TRBJ1-6; TRBD1 aligns across 10 bases. The CDR3 runs to 14 residues. The germline V gene has CDR1 LNHDA and CDR2 SQIVND (reference sequence). V gave up 3 bases and J gave up 9 bases; unmatched junction bases: 2. CDR3 DNA sequence: TGTGCCAGTAGTATGGGGGACAGGGGTTCACCCCTCCACTTT. Protein product: CASSMGDRGSPLHF.

V usage is TRBV19 and J usage is TRBJ2-1; TRBD1 agrees at 7 bases. After removal of 4 bases from V and 4 bases from J, the junction contained 7 bases not matched to a gene. CDR1 LNHDA and CDR2 SQIVND come from the germline V gene (reference sequence). This CDR3 is 15 amino acids long. In DNA form, the CDR3 reads TGTGCCAGTAGTAAAACCGGGACAGTTTACAATGAGCAGTTCTTC. It codes for CASSKTGTVYNEQFF.

J is TRBJ2-7 and V is TRBV30; TRBD1 aligns across 8 bases. Trimming removed 1 base from V and 4 bases from J; junction bases left unmatched: 6. The germline V gene encodes CDR1 GTSNPN and CDR2 SVGIG (reference sequence). This CDR3 comprises 14 residues. Here the CDR3 DNA reads TGTGCCTGGAGTGAGGCAGGGGGCAGGTACGAGCAGTACTTC. Protein sequence: CAWSEAGGRYEQYF.

The rearrangement links TRBV20-1 to TRBJ2-7; no definite D call. The CDR3 consists of 12 residues. Germline CDR1 reads DFQATT; CDR2 reads SNEGSKA (reference sequence). The ends were cut back, 3 bases at V and 1 base at J, with 7 bases in the middle. This CDR3 is CSASWVSYEQYF. CDR3 in DNA: TGCAGTGCTAGTTGGGTATCCTACGAGCAGTACTTC.

The V call is TRBV6-5, the J call TRBJ2-7; tentatively, D is TRBD1 (6 bases). Trimming removed 3 bases from V and 7 bases from J, with 25 bases in between. Per germline, CDR1 MNHEY and CDR2 SVGAGI. The CDR3 length is 17 residues. CDR3 nucleotides: TGTGCCAGCAGTTATTACCCCCGCCCGGGCGTCAGGGGAGAGCAGTACTTC. Encoded protein: CASSYYPRPGVRGEQYF.

V and J are TRBV3-1 and TRBJ1-6; D is uncertain. This CDR3 region has 17 residues. Germline CDR1 LGHDT, CDR2 YNNKEL (reference sequence). V lost 0 bases and J 0 bases, leaving 9 bases between the germline ends. The CDR3 sequence: CASSQDRRSSYNSPLHF. CDR3 bases: TGTGCCAGCAGCCAAGATAGGCGGAGCTCCTATAATTCACCCCTCCACTTT.

The chain combines TRBV29-1 with TRBJ1-2; D gene ambiguous. Germline values: CDR1 SQVTM, CDR2 ANQGSEA. V was pared by 6 bases and J by 7 bases, with 18 bases between. The CDR3 sequence is 13 residues long. The CDR3 reads CSVQAGSLLGYTF. CDR3 nucleotide sequence: TGCAGCGTCCAAGCCGGGTCTTTGCTTGGCTACACCTTC.

The V call is TRBV25-1, the J call TRBJ2-5, with no clear D. CDR3 length: 11 amino acids. Germline CDR1 is MGHDK and CDR2 is SYGVNS. Trimming pared 10 bases from V and 7 bases from J, leaving 13 bases between. This CDR3 reads CATSKGATQYF. CDR3 DNA: TGTGCCACGTCTAAGGGCGCGACCCAGTACTTC.

This chain joins TRBV20-1 and TRBJ2-3; D remains ambiguous. Trimming removed 6 bases at V and 2 bases at J, with 15 bases between. Germline V gene sequence: CDR1 DFQATT, CDR2 SNEGSKA (reference sequence). This CDR3 is built from 14 residues. The CDR3 loop reads CSARKSGATDTQYF. The DNA of the CDR3 is TGCAGTGCAAGGAAATCCGGAGCCACAGATACGCAGTATTTT.

This rearrangement joins TRBV27 to TRBJ1-2; 7 bases match TRBD1. Germline CDR1 MNHEY, CDR2 SMNVEV (reference sequence). J lost 11 bases, V lost 6 bases, and 12 bases had no gene match. This CDR3 spans 13 amino acids. CDR3 protein: CASREGQQPRYTF. The CDR3, as DNA: TGTGCCAGCAGGGAGGGACAGCAACCGAGGTACACCTTC.

The chain links TRBV20-1 to TRBJ1-6; 7 nucleotides line up with TRBD1. The CDR3 runs to 14 residues. V lost 4 bases and J lost 7; bases outside the gene matches: 7. CDR1 is DFQATT and CDR2 is SNEGSKA in the germline V gene (reference sequence). DNA for the CDR3: TGCAGTGCTAAGGCCCAGGGGGAGAATTCACCCCTCCACTTT. Protein product: CSAKAQGENSPLHF.

The rearrangement links TRBV5-1 to TRBJ2-5; 7 nucleotides match TRBD1. The CDR3 length is 16 residues. V trimming: 2 bases; J trimming: 5 bases; junction bases outside the gene matches: 12. Germline-derived CDR1 and CDR2 are SGHRS and YFSETQ. CDR3 bases: TGCGCCAGCAGCTTACCCCCCTCGACAGGGAAGGAGACCCAGTACTTC. Translated: CASSLPPSTGKETQYF.

The V call is TRBV30, the J call TRBJ2-1; D possibly corresponds to TRBD2 (6 bases). CDR1 GTSNPN and CDR2 SVGIG come from the germline V gene (reference sequence). V was trimmed by 4 bases and J by 4 bases, leaving 14 bases between them. The CDR3 covers 14 residues. In nucleotides, the CDR3 is TGTGCCTGGAATAGCGGCAGTGAGTACAATGAGCAGTTCTTC. Its protein is CAWNSGSEYNEQFF. Complete variable domain (other parts from reference TRBV30 and TRBJ2-1): SQTIHQWPATLVQPVGSPLSLECTVEGTSNPNLYWYRQAAGRGLQLLFYSVGIGQISSEVPQNLSASRPQDRQFILSSKKLLLSDSGFYLCAWNSGSEYNEQFFGPGTRLTVL.